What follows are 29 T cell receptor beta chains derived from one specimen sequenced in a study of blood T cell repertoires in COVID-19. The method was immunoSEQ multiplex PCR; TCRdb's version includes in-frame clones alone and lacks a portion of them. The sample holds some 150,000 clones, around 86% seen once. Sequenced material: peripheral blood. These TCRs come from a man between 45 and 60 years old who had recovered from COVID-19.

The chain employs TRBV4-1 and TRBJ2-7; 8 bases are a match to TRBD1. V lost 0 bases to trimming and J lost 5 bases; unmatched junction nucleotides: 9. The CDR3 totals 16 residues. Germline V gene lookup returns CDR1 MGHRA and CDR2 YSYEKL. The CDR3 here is CASSQERTGGRHEQYF. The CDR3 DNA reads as TGCGCCAGCAGCCAAGAAAGAACAGGGGGGAGGCACGAGCAGTACTTC.

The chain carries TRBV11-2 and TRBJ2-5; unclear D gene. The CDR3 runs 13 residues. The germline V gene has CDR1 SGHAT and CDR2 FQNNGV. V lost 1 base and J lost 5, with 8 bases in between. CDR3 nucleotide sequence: TGTGCCAGCAGCTTAGTAGCCGGGGAGACCCAGTACTTC. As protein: CASSLVAGETQYF.

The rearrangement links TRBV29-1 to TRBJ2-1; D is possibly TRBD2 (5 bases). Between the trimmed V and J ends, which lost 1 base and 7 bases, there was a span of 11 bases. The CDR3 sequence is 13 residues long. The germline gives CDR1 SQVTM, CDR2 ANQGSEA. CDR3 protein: CSVEAEGRNEQFF. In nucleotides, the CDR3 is TGCAGCGTTGAAGCCGAGGGCAGGAATGAGCAGTTCTTC.

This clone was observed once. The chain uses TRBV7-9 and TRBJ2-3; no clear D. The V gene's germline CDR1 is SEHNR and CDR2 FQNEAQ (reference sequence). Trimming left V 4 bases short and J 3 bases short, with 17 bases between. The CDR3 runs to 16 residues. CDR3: CASSSLTSPLTDTQYF. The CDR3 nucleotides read TGTGCCAGCAGCTCCCTGACATCTCCGCTGACAGATACGCAGTATTTT.

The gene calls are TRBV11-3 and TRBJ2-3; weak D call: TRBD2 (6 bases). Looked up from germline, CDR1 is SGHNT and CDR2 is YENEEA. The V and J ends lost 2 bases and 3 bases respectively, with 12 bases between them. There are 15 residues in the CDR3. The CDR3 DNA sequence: TGTGCCAGCAGCTTAACGGGGAGGTGGACAGATACGCAGTATTTT. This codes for CASSLTGRWTDTQYF.

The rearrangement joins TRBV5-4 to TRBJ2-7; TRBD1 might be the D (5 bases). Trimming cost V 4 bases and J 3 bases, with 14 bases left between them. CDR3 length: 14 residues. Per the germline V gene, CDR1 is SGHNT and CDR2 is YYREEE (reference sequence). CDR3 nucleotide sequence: TGTGCCAGCAGCCTTCAGGGTTCCGTCTACGAGCAGTACTTC. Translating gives CASSLQGSVYEQYF. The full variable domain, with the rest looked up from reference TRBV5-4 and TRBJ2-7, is ETGVTQSPTHLIKTRGQQVTLRCSSQSGHNTVSWYQQALGQGPQFIFQYYREEENGRGNFPPRFSGLQFPNYSSELNVNALELDDSALYLCASSLQGSVYEQYFGPGTRLTVT.

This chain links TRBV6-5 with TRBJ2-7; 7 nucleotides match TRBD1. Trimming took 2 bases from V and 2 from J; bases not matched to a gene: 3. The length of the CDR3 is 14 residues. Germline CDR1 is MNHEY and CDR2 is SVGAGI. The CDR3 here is CASSYGQETYEQYF. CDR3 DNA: TGTGCCAGCAGTTACGGACAGGAGACCTACGAGCAGTACTTC.

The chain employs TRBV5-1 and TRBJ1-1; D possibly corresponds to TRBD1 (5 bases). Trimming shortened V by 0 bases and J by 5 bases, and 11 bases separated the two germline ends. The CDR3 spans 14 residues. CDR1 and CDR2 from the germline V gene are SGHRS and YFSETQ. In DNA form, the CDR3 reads TGCGCCAGCAGCTTGGGGAACTCAGGGACTGAAGCTTTCTTT. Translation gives CASSLGNSGTEAFF.

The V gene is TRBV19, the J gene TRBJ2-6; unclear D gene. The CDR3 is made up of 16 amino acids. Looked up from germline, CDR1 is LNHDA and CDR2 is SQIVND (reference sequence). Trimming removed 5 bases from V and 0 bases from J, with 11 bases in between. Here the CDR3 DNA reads TGTGCCAGTAGTTCCCGGAGAGGCTCTGGGGCCAACGTCCTGACTTTC. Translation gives CASSSRRGSGANVLTF.

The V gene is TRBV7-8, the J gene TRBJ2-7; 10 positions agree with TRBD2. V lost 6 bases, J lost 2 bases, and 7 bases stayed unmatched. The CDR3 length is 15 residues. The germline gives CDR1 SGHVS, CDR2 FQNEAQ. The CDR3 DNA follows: TGTGCCAGCAGGCCCACTAGCGGGGCTCCCTACGAGCAGTACTTC. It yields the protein CASRPTSGAPYEQYF.

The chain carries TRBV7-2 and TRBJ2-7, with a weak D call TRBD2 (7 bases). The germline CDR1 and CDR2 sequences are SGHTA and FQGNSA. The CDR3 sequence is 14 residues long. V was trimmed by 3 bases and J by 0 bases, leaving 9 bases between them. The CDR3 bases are TGTGCCAGCAGCTTGGGAGGGGGCTCCTACGAGCAGTACTTC. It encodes CASSLGGGSYEQYF.

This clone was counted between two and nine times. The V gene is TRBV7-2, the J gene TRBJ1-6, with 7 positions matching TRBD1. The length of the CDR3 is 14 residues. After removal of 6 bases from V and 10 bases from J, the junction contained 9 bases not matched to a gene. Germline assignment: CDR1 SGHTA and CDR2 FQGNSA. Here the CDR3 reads CASRRQGGLSPLHF. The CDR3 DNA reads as TGTGCCAGCAGAAGACAGGGAGGTCTGTCACCCCTCCACTTT.

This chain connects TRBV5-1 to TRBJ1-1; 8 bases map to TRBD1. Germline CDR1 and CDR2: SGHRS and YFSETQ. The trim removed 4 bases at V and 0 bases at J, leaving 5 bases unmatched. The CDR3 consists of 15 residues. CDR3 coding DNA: TGCGCCAGCAGCCCGAGGACAGGGATGAACACTGAAGCTTTCTTT. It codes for CASSPRTGMNTEAFF.

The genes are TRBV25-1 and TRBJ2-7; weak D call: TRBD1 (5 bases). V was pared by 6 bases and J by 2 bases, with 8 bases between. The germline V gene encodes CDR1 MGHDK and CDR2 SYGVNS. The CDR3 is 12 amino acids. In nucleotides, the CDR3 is TGTGCCAGCAGACAGGAAACCTACGAGCAGTACTTC. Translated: CASRQETYEQYF.

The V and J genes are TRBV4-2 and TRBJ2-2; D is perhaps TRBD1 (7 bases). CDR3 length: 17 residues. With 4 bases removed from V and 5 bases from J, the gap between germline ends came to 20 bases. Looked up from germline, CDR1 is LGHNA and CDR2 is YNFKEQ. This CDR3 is CASSPQGGRHMTGELFF. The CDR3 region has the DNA TGTGCCAGCAGCCCCCAGGGGGGCAGACACATGACCGGGGAGCTGTTTTTT.

The CDR3 protein is CASSPRDKSSYNEQFF. The CDR3 DNA is TGCGCCAGCAGCCCTCGGGACAAGAGCTCCTACAATGAGCAGTTCTTC. V and J are TRBV4-1 and TRBJ2-1; possibly TRBD1 for D (6 bases). This CDR3 contains 16 residues. V lost 4 bases and J 0 bases, leaving 13 bases between the germline ends. Germline CDR1 is MGHRA and CDR2 is YSYEKL.

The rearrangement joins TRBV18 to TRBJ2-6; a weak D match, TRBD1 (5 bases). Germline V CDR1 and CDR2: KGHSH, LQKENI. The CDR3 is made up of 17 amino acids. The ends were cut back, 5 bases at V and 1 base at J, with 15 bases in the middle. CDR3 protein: CASSSQGVGSGANVLTF. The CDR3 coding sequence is TGTGCCAGCTCATCCCAAGGGGTGGGATCTGGGGCCAACGTCCTGACTTTC.

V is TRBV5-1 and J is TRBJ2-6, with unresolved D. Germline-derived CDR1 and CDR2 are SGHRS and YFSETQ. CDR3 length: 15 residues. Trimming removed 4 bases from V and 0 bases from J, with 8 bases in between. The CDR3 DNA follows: TGCGCCAGCAGCCCTCAGATCTCTGGGGCCAACGTCCTGACTTTC. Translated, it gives CASSPQISGANVLTF.

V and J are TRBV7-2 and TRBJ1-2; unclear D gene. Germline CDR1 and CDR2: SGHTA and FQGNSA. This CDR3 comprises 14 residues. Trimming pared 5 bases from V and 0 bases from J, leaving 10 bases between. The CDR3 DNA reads TGTGCCAGCAGCCCGGGAAAAGCTAACTATGGCTACACCTTC. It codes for CASSPGKANYGYTF.

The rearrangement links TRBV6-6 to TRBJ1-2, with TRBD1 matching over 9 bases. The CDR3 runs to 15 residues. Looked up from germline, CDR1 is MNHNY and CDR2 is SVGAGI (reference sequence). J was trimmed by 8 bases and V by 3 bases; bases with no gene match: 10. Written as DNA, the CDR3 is TGTGCCAGCAGTTATCCGGGACAGGGCTTTAAGGGCTACACCTTC. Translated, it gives CASSYPGQGFKGYTF.

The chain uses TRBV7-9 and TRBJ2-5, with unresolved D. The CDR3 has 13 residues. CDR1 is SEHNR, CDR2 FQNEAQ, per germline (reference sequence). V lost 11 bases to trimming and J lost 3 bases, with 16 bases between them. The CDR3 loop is CAVRFIREETQYF. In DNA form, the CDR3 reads TGTGCCGTCCGTTTTATCCGCGAAGAGACCCAGTACTTC.

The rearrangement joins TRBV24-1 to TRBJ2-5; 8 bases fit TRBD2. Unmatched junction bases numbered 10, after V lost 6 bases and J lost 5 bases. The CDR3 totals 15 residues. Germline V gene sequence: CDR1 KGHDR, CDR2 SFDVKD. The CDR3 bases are TGTGCCACCAGTTCACTAGCGGCGCGGGGGGAGACCCAGTACTTC. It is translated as CATSSLAARGETQYF.

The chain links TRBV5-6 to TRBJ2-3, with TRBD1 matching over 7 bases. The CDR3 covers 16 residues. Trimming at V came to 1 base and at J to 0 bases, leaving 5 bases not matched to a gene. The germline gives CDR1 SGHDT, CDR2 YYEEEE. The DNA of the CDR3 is TGTGCCAGCAGCTTGTCACGGGACAGAAGCACAGATACGCAGTATTTT. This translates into CASSLSRDRSTDTQYF.

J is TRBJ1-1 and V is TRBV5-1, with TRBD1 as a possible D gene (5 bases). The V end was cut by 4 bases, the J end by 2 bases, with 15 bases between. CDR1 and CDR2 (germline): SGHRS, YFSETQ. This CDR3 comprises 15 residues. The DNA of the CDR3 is TGCGCCAGCAGCCCGGGGGGAGGGATTAACACTGAAGCTTTCTTT. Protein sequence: CASSPGGGINTEAFF.

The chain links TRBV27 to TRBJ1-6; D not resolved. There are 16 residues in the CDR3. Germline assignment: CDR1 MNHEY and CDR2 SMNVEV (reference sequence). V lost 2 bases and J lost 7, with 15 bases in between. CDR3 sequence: CASSLKPPPLNSPLHF. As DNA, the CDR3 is TGTGCCAGCAGTTTAAAGCCGCCCCCCCTAAATTCACCCCTCCACTTT.

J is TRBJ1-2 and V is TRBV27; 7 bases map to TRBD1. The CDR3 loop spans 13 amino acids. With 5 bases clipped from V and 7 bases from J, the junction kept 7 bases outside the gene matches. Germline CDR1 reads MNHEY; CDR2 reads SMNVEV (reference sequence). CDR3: CASSTDYRGGYTF. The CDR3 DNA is TGTGCCAGCAGTACCGATTACAGGGGTGGCTACACCTTC.

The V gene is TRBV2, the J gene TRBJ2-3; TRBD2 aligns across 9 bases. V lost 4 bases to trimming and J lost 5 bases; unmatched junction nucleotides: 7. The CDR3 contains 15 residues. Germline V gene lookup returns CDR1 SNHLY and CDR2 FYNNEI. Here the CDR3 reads CASSGGLAVIDTQYF. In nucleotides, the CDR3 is TGTGCCAGCAGTGGGGGACTAGCTGTAATAGATACGCAGTATTTT.

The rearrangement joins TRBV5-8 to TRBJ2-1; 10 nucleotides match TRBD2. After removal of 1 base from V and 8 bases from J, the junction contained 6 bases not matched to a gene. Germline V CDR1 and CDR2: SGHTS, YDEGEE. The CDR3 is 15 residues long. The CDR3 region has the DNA TGTGCCAGCAGCTTGTACAGCGGGGGGGCCGATGAGCAGTTCTTC. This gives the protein CASSLYSGGADEQFF. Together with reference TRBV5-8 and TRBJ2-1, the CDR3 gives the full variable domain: EAGVTQSPTHLIKTRGQQATLRCSPISGHTSVYWYQQALGLGLQFLLWYDEGEERNRGNFPPRFSGRQFPNYSSELNVNALELEDSALYLCASSLYSGGADEQFFGPGTRLTVL.

The DNA for the CDR3 is TGTGCCAGCAGCTTGGATGCCACGGGGGGGTCACCCCTCCACTTT. It codes for CASSLDATGGSPLHF. This chain uses TRBV5-5 with TRBJ1-6, with a tentative D call TRBD1 (5 bases). V lost 0 bases and J lost 10, with 14 bases in between. CDR1 SGHKS and CDR2 YYEKEE come from the germline V gene (reference sequence). The CDR3 covers 15 residues.